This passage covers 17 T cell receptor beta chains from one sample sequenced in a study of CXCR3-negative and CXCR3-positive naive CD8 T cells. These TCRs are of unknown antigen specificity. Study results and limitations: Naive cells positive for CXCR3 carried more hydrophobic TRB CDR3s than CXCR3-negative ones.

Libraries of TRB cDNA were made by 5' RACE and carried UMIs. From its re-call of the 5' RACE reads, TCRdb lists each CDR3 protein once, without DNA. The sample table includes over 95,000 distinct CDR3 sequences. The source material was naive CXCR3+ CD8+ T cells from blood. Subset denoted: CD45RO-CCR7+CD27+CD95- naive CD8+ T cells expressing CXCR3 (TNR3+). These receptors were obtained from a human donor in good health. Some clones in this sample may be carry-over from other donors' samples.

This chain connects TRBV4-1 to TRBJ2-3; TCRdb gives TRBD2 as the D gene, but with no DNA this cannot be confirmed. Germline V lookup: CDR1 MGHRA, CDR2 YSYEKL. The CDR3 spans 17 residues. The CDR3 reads CASSRQVGASGTDTQYF.

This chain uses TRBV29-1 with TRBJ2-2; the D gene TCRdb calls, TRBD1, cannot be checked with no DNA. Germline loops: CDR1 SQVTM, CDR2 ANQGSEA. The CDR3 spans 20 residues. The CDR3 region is CSVEDPTAEDFRGLTGELFF.

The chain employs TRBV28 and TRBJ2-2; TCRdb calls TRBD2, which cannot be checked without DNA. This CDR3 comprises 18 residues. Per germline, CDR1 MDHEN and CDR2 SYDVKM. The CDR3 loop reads CASSLPGTSGGSTGELFF. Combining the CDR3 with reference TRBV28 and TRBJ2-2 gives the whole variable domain DVKVTQSSRYLVKRTGEKVFLECVQDMDHENMFWYRQDPGLGLRLIYFSYDVKMKEKGDIPEGYSVSREKKERFSLILESASTNQTSMYLCASSLPGTSGGSTGELFFGEGSRLTVL.

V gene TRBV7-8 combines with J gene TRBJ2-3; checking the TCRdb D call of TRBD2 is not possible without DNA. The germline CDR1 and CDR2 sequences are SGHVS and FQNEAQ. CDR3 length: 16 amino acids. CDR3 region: CASSFTSGSIADTQYF.

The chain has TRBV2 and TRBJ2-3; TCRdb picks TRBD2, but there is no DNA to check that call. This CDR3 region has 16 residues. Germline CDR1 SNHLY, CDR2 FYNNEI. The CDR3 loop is CASSGPLAGYTDTQYF. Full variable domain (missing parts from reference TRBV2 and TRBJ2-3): EPEVTQTPSHQVTQMGQEVILRCVPISNHLYFYWYRQILGQKVEFLVSFYNNEISEKSEIFDDQFSVERPDGSNFTLKIRSTKLEDSAMYFCASSGPLAGYTDTQYFGPGTRLTVL.

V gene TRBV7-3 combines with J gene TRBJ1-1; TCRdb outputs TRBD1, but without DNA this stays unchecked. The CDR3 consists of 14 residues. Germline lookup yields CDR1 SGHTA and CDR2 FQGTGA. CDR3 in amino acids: CASSPGGGGTEAFF.

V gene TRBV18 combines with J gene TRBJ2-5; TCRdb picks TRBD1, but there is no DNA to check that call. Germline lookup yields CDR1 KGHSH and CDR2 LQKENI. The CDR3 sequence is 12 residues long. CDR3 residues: CASPRGAKTQYF.

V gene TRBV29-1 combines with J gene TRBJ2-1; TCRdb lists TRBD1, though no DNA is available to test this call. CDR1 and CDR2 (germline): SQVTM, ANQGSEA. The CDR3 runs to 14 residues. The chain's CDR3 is CSAAGTETYNEQFF.

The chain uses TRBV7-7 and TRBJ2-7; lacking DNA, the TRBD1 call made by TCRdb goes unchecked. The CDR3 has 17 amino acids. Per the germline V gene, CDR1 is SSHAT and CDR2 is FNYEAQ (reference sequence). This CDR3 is CASSLGRGAGGYYEQYF.

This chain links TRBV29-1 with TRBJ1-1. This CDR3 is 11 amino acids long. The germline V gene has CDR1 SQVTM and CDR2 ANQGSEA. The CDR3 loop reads CSVEENTEAFF.

This CDR3 reads CSVAPVPSGTYEQYF. The V and J genes are TRBV29-1 and TRBJ2-7; as DNA is missing, the TRBD2 call by TCRdb cannot be tested. The CDR3 extends over 15 amino acids. CDR1 SQVTM and CDR2 ANQGSEA come from the germline V gene.

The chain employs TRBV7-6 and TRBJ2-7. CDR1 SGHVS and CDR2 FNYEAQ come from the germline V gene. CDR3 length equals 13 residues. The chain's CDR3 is CASSPGNSYEQYF.

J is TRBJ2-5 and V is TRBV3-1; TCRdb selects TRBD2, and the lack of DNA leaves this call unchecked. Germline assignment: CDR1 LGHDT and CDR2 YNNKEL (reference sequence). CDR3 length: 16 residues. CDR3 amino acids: CASSHRLLGLEETQYF.

The CDR3 is CASSQVVADTQYF. The rearrangement uses TRBV12-3 or TRBV12-4 and TRBJ2-3. This CDR3 has 13 residues.

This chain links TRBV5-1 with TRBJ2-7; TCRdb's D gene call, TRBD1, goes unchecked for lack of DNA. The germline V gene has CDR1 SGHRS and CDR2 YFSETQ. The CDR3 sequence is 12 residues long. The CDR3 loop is CASSGGLEEQYF.

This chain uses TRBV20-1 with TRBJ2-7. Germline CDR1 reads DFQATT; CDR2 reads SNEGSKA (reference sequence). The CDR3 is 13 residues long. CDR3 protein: CSARDYPGYEQYF.

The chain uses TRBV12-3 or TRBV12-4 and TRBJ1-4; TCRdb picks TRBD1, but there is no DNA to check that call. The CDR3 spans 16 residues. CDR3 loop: CASSLGKGGTNEKLFF.